The subject of this entry is one T cell receptor (beta chain). The germline V gene has CDR1 MNHNY and CDR2 SVGAGI (reference sequence). CDR3 size: 14 residues. V shed 2 bases and J shed 7 bases, with 12 bases lying between them. Clones were sequenced by immunoSEQ multiplex PCR, and TCRdb holds only the in-frame ones, with some missing. The sample includes more than 95,000 clones, about 80% of them seen just once. These data are taken from a study of blood T cell repertoires in COVID-19. The chain uses TRBV6-6 and TRBJ1-5; D perhaps matches TRBD1 (6 bases). The sample was peripheral blood. The receptor comes from a man in his sixties with acute or convalescent COVID-19. This CDR3 is CASSYSAGDQPQHF. CDR3 bases: TGTGCCAGCAGTTACAGCGCAGGGGACCAGCCCCAGCATTTT.